This paragraph covers one TCR beta chain sequence. Its target is not known. This entry comes from a study of T cell responses to AZD1222 COVID-19 vaccine. For the study at large: Timing groups of about 4 and about 12 weeks for second doses were pooled. Regarding the study as a whole: Spike-specific TCR breadth and depth were elevated following two AZD1222 doses.

TCRdb's table, derived via immunoSEQ multiplex PCR, lists solely in-frame clones and lacks some. The sample holds some 86,000 clones, around 92% seen once. This CDR3 has 15 amino acids. V shed 3 bases and J 5 bases; nucleotides not matched to a gene: 8. Germline CDR1 is SGDLS and CDR2 is YYNGEE. This TCR was sampled from an adult in good health. The source material was peripheral blood, sampled on day 0 of AZD1222 vaccination. This chain joins TRBV9 and TRBJ2-5; 9 bases match TRBD2. The CDR3 here is CASSAQAGGGETQYF. DNA of the CDR3: TGTGCCAGCAGCGCCCAAGCGGGAGGTGGGGAGACCCAGTACTTC.